This T cell receptor (beta chain) was documented in a study of cytomegalovirus exposure and HLA in healthy donors. Study-level findings and limits: Most subjects' HLA-A and HLA-B alleles were reportedly predicted from TCR beta sequences. Within the data, a cluster of highly shared sequence variants was likely a sequencing artifact. A later look showed TCR association rates differing by HLA locus, highest for DRB1 and lowest for HLA-C. Cytomegalovirus status was reportedly diagnosed by the classifier with high sensitivity and specificity.

Germline V gene data show CDR1 as MGHRA and CDR2 as YSYEKL. Unmatched junction bases numbered 10, after V lost 4 bases and J lost 5 bases. The CDR3 runs to 16 residues. PCR amplification relied on 60 Vbeta primers (plus 13 Jbeta primers). The assay was immunoSEQ multiplex PCR, and TCRdb's table has in-frame clones only and misses some. The table shows around 280,000 clones, with approximately 90% occurring only once. Comment on this clone: Its matching antigen is unknown.

The specimen was PBMCs. This receptor was taken from a woman aged 18-35 years in good health and CMV-seronegative. J is TRBJ1-1 and V is TRBV4-1; 10 positions agree with TRBD1. Here the CDR3 reads CASSLSTGGARTEAFF. The CDR3 DNA reads TGCGCCAGCAGCCTCTCGACAGGGGGCGCGAGGACTGAAGCTTTCTTT.